This entry describes one T cell receptor beta chain. TCRdb re-called the RACE reads with MiXCR, one entry per CDR3 protein. In the table there are 95,000 to 150,000 distinct CDR3 sequences, roughly 15% of which are singletons. This sample was included in a study of human T cells and chemical hapten exposure. Time point specified: patch test 1, 2 weeks after DPC sensitization. Documented treatment: therapeutic diphenylcyclopropenone sensitization with weekly scalp DPC. CDR1 SGHRS and CDR2 YFSETQ come from the germline V gene. The CDR3 extends over 14 amino acids. V was clipped by 4 bases and J by 3 bases; unmatched bases: 2.

The clonotype comes from a man between 18 and 35 years old with alopecia areata. Some clones in this sample may be carry-over from other donors' samples. The sequences come from whole blood, collected in connection with sensitization to the hapten diphenylcyclopropenone (DPC). This chain links TRBV5-1 with TRBJ2-5, with 11 bases lining up with TRBD1. The CDR3 sequence is CASSGGQGEETQYF. The CDR3 nucleotides are TGCGCCAGCAGCGGGGGACAGGGGGAAGAGACCCAGTACTTC.